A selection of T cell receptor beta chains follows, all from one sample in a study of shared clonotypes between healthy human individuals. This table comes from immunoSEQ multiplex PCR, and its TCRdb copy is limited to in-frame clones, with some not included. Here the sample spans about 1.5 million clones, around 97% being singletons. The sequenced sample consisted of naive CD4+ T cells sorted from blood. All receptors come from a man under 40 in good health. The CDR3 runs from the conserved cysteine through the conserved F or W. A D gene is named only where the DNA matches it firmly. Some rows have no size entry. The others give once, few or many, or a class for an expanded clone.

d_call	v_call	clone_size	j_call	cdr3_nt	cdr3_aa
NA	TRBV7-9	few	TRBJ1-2	TGTGCCAGCAGCTTAGCGTTTGCCAGTGGAATGTTGAAGGGCTACACCTTC	CASSLAFASGMLKGYTF
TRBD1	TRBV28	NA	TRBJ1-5	TGTGCCAGCAGCCAACAGACAGGGTTAGGCAATCAGCCCCAGCATTTT	CASSQQTGLGNQPQHF
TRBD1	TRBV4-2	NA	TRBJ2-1	TGTGCCAGCAGCCAAGAGCCACAGGGGAGCTCCTACAATGAGCAGTTCTTC	CASSQEPQGSSYNEQFF
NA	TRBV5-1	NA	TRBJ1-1	TGCGCCAGCAGCTTGCCCGAGATGAACACTGAAGCTTTCTTT	CASSLPEMNTEAFF
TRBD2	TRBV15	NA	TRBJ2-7	TGTGCCACCAGCCGGGACAGGGGACTAGCGGGAGGGGAGCAGTACTTC	CATSRDRGLAGGEQYF
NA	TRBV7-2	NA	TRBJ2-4	TGTGCCAGCAGCCAAGACAGGGAGGACATTCAGTACTTC	CASSQDREDIQYF
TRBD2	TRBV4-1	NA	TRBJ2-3	TGCGCCAGCAGCTTCTGGACTAGCGGGAGAGGAGGCACAGATACGCAGTATTTT	CASSFWTSGRGGTDTQYF
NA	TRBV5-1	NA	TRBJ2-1	TGCGCCAGCAGCTCCTCACGGAACAATGAGCAGTTCTTC	CASSSSRNNEQFF
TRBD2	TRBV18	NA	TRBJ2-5	TGTGCCAGCTCACCCGACGGGGCTAGCGGGAGAGAGACCCAGTACTTC	CASSPDGASGRETQYF
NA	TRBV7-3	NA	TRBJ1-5	TGTGCCAGCAGCTCAGTCCATGGATCCCAACCCCAGCATTTT	CASSSVHGSQPQHF
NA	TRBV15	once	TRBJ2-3	TGTGCCACCAGCCCCAATCCGGGGAGGGGGGGTACGCAGTATTTT	CATSPNPGRGGTQYF
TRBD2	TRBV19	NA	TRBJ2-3	TGTGCCACCTGGGGCGGGAGGGCGGCAAACCCACTTCGCACAGATACGCAGTATTTT	CATWGGRAANPLRTDTQYF
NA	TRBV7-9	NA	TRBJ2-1	TGTGCCAGCAGCTTGATAGGGTACAATGAGCAGTTCTTC	CASSLIGYNEQFF
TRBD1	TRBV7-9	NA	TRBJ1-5	TGTGCCAGCAGCTTCACAGGGGGCTCGCATCAGCCCCAGCATTTT	CASSFTGGSHQPQHF
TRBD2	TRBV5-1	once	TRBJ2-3	TGCGCCAGCAGCTTAACTAGCGGGAGCGGGTCAGATACGCAGTATTTT	CASSLTSGSGSDTQYF
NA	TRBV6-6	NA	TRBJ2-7	TGTGCCAGCAGTTACTCAACGCCAGGGCCGTTGAGGGAGCAGTACTTC	CASSYSTPGPLREQYF
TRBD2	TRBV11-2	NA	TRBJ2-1	TGTGCCAGCAGCTTAGATGAGGCTAGCGGGAGAAATGAGCAGTTCTTC	CASSLDEASGRNEQFF
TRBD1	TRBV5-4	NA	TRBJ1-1	TGTGCCAGCAGCTCCAGGGGGGGCTACACTGAAGCTTTCTTT	CASSSRGGYTEAFF
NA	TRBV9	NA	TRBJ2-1	TGTGCCAGCAGCGTGCGGGGGCGCGGATATGAGCAGTTCTTC	CASSVRGRGYEQFF
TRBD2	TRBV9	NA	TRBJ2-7	TGTGCCAGCAGCCCGACTAGCGGAACTTACGAGCAGTACTTC	CASSPTSGTYEQYF
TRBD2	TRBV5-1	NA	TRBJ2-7	TGCGCCAGCAGCTTGGCAGAGGTACTAGCGAGTCCCTACGAGCAGTACTTC	CASSLAEVLASPYEQYF
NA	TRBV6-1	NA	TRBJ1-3	TGTGCCAGCAGAGCACGGTACTCTGGAAACACCATATATTTT	CASRARYSGNTIYF
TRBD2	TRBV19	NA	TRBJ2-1	TGTGCCAGTAGTCCGGGGCGGGAGAACTATGAGCAGTTCTTC	CASSPGRENYEQFF
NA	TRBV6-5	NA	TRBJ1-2	TGTGCCAGCAGTGAGAGACGAGGGGCTGACTACACCTTC	CASSERRGADYTF
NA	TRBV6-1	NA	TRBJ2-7	TGTGCCAGCAGTGCTGCCGGGCCCGGGGAGCAGTACTTC	CASSAAGPGEQYF
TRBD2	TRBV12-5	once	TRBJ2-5	TGTGCTAGTGGTTTGGCCGGGGGGGAGACCCAGTACTTC	CASGLAGGETQYF
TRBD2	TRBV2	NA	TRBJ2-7	TGTGCCAGCAGTGAATTTGAGAGCGGGGGCTACGAGCAGTACTTC	CASSEFESGGYEQYF
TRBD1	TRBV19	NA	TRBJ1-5	TGTGCCAGTAGTAGACAGGGGATCAATCAGCCCCAGCATTTT	CASSRQGINQPQHF